A single sample gave rise to the 25 T cell receptor beta chains below, sequenced in a study of cytomegalovirus exposure and HLA in healthy donors. Primers included in the PCR were 60 Vbeta and 13 Jbeta primers. The table came from immunoSEQ multiplex PCR; TCRdb's copy has only in-frame clones and leaves some out. The data contain 200,000 or so clones, around 73% of them singletons. The sample consisted of PBMCs. The receptor source for this set is a male donor in good health and CMV-seronegative.

This clone was detected only a few times. The chain recombines TRBV2 with TRBJ2-1, with D perhaps matching TRBD1 (5 bases). Trimming took off 5 bases at V and 3 bases at J, with 11 bases between the two ends. Germline lookup yields CDR1 SNHLY and CDR2 FYNNEI. The length of the CDR3 is 14 residues. The CDR3 DNA reads TGTGCCAGCAGTTTACAGGCGGTCTACAATGAGCAGTTCTTC. Encoded protein: CASSLQAVYNEQFF.

The CDR3 bases are TGCAGCGTAGACTATTGGGACAGCATAGCAGATACGCAGTATTTT. It encodes CSVDYWDSIADTQYF. The genes are TRBV29-1 and TRBJ2-3; 7 nucleotides agree with TRBD1. Per the germline V gene, CDR1 is SQVTM and CDR2 is ANQGSEA. V gave up 6 bases and J gave up 4 bases; unmatched junction bases: 13. The CDR3 extends over 15 amino acids.

This clone was picked up a small number of times. The J gene is TRBJ1-1, the V gene TRBV18, with D unclear. Per germline, CDR1 KGHSH and CDR2 LQKENI. The germline V and J ends were trimmed by 3 bases and 1 base, with 3 bases remaining between them. CDR3 length equals 12 residues. CDR3 in DNA: TGTGCCAGCTCACCCTCGAACACTGAAGCTTTCTTT. Its translation: CASSPSNTEAFF.

V and J are TRBV10-1 and TRBJ2-7; D possibly corresponds to TRBD1 (7 bases). The germline V and J ends were trimmed by 4 bases and 2 bases, with 15 bases remaining between them. This CDR3 is 15 amino acids long. Germline loops: CDR1 WNHNN, CDR2 SYGVQD (reference sequence). This chain's CDR3 is CASSVDREVTYEQYF. DNA for the CDR3: TGCGCCAGCAGTGTTGACAGGGAGGTGACCTACGAGCAGTACTTC.

CDR3 residues: CATSSQGVGQPQHF. CDR3 coding DNA: TGTGCCACCAGCAGTCAGGGGGTTGGGCAGCCCCAGCATTTT. The chain joins TRBV15 to TRBJ1-5, with 7 bases matching TRBD1. Germline CDR1 LNHNV, CDR2 YYDKDF (reference sequence). J was trimmed by 7 bases and V by 3 bases; bases with no gene match: 6. CDR3 length equals 14 residues.

V is TRBV5-6 and J is TRBJ2-5, with D tentatively TRBD2 (5 bases). The DNA end favors TRBJ2-7, so the J call may be wrong. Germline lookup yields CDR1 SGHDT and CDR2 YYEEEE. The CDR3 consists of 12 residues. The CDR3 DNA reads as TGTGCCAGCAGCTATGGACTGTACGAGCAGTACTTC. Its translation is CASSYGLYEQYF.

Concerning this clone itself: Since no conserved phenylalanine or tryptophan closes the CDR3, a read error is the likely cause. This chain links TRBV9 with TRBJ2-7; maybe TRBD2 (6 bases). Trimming pared 4 bases from V and 6 bases from J, leaving 14 bases between. This CDR3 comprises 13 residues. Germline V gene sequence: CDR1 SGDLS, CDR2 YYNGEE. The CDR3 reads CASSPARGSEQYL. The CDR3 nucleotides read TGTGCCAGCAGCCCCGCGCGGGGCTCCGAGCAGTACCTC.

V is TRBV19 and J is TRBJ2-5; tentatively, D is TRBD2 (6 bases). This CDR3 has 16 amino acids. Trimming removed 1 base at V and 0 bases at J, with 12 bases between. Looked up from germline, CDR1 is LNHDA and CDR2 is SQIVND (reference sequence). CDR3 sequence reads: CASSIGRGRYQETQYF. CDR3 nucleotide sequence: TGTGCCAGTAGTATAGGGAGGGGCCGCTACCAAGAGACCCAGTACTTC.

This clone was observed a single time. One junction end does not reproduce the germline sequence, and a read error may be involved. The chain links TRBV10-1 to TRBJ2-5, with 7 positions matching TRBD1. Per germline, CDR1 WNHNN and CDR2 SYGVQD (reference sequence). This CDR3 spans 15 amino acids. The CDR3 nucleotides read TGCGCCAGCAGTGATCAGGACAGGCTAAAAGAGTCCCAGTACTTC. Its protein product is CASSDQDRLKESQYF.

The chain has TRBV27 and TRBJ1-2; D uncertain. The CDR3 is made up of 13 amino acids. Germline V CDR1 and CDR2: MNHEY, SMNVEV (reference sequence). V lost 6 bases and J lost 3, with 11 bases in between. This chain's CDR3 is CASRDAGDYGYTF. The CDR3 DNA follows: TGTGCCAGCAGAGACGCCGGAGACTATGGCTACACCTTC.

This clone came up once. This CDR3 reads CASGGTNSYNEQFF. The CDR3 bases are TGTGCCTCGGGGGGGACTAATTCCTACAATGAGCAGTTCTTC. The chain recombines TRBV27 with TRBJ2-1; 8 bases align to TRBD2. Germline CDR1 reads MNHEY; CDR2 reads SMNVEV (reference sequence). The length of the CDR3 is 14 residues. After removal of 11 bases from V and 1 base from J, the junction contained 7 bases not matched to a gene.

This clone showed up just a few times. This chain uses TRBV19 with TRBJ1-5, with 7 bases fitting TRBD1. This CDR3 comprises 14 residues. J gave up 1 base and V 10 bases, and 7 bases lay outside the gene matches. The germline V gene has CDR1 LNHDA and CDR2 SQIVND (reference sequence). CDR3 nucleotides: TGTGCCACCCGACAGGGAATGAGCAATCAGCCCCAGCATTTT. Translating gives CATRQGMSNQPQHF.

The chain uses TRBV2 and TRBJ2-1; 7 bases are shared with TRBD2. The V and J ends lost 0 bases and 14 bases, in that order; junction bases with no gene match: 7. CDR3 length: 13 residues. Per the germline V gene, CDR1 is SNHLY and CDR2 is FYNNEI. CDR3 sequence: CASSEAPGGREFF. The CDR3 DNA is TGTGCCAGCAGTGAAGCTCCGGGGGGTCGTGAGTTCTTC.

This clone has only a few counts. The rearrangement links TRBV9 to TRBJ2-7, with a tentative D call TRBD2 (6 bases). The germline V gene has CDR1 SGDLS and CDR2 YYNGEE. This CDR3 comprises 15 residues. The V and J ends lost 0 bases and 2 bases respectively, with 12 bases between them. CDR3 coding DNA: TGTGCCAGCAGCGTAGCTGGAGGGGCGGCCTACGAGCAGTACTTC. This gives the protein CASSVAGGAAYEQYF.

In this sample, this clone turned up a few times. The chain couples TRBV7-3 to TRBJ2-7; 9 nucleotides agree with TRBD1. The ends lost 5 bases at V and 6 bases at J; junction bases unmatched: 5. In germline, CDR1 is SGHTA, CDR2 FQGTGA. The CDR3 length is 13 residues. CDR3 in amino acids: CASSTGTGSEQYF. CDR3 nucleotide sequence: TGTGCCAGCAGCACAGGGACAGGGTCCGAGCAGTACTTC.

This clone was picked up a small number of times. The chain joins TRBV4-1 to TRBJ2-7; possibly TRBD2 for D (6 bases). The CDR3 has 15 residues. Germline V lookup: CDR1 MGHRA, CDR2 YSYEKL. V gave up 0 bases and J gave up 3 bases, with 12 bases separating them. The CDR3 nucleotides are TGCGCCAGCAGCCAAGAGTGGAGGGGAGGCTACGAGCAGTACTTC. It is translated as CASSQEWRGGYEQYF.

The chain is built from TRBV5-4 and TRBJ1-2, with D tentatively TRBD1 (6 bases). The CDR3 is 13 residues long. Germline loops: CDR1 SGHNT, CDR2 YYREEE (reference sequence). V shed 5 bases and J shed 4 bases, with 12 bases lying between them. Here the CDR3 reads CASSGGGVYGYTF. The CDR3 bases are TGTGCCAGCAGTGGGGGCGGCGTCTATGGCTACACCTTC.

The chain employs TRBV15 and TRBJ2-3; weak D call: TRBD2 (6 bases). CDR1 LNHNV and CDR2 YYDKDF come from the germline V gene (reference sequence). Deletions cut 2 bases from V and 3 bases from J, with 12 bases between. This CDR3 is 15 amino acids long. The CDR3 nucleotides are TGTGCCACCAGCAGAACGACTAGTTTGACAGATACGCAGTATTTT. Translated, it gives CATSRTTSLTDTQYF.

J is TRBJ1-2 and V is TRBV5-1; 10 positions match TRBD1. The CDR3 contains 15 residues. The germline CDR1 and CDR2 sequences are SGHRS and YFSETQ. V gave up 2 bases and J gave up 8 bases; unmatched junction bases: 9. The CDR3 DNA is TGCGCCAGCAGCTTCCGCGGGACAGGGGAACGAGGCTACACCTTC. Translating gives CASSFRGTGERGYTF.

The chain couples TRBV6-4 to TRBJ2-2; TRBD2 agrees at 7 bases. CDR1 is MRHNA and CDR2 is SNTAGT in the germline V gene. Trimming cost V 8 bases and J 4 bases; bases outside gene matches: 1. This CDR3 contains 12 residues. This CDR3 is CASGRGTGELFF. CDR3 nucleotides: TGTGCCAGCGGGAGGGGCACCGGGGAGCTGTTTTTT.

The chain links TRBV5-1 to TRBJ2-1; 14 positions match TRBD2. The CDR3 has 15 amino acids. The germline V gene encodes CDR1 SGHRS and CDR2 YFSETQ. V was clipped by 0 bases and J by 7 bases; unmatched bases: 0. The CDR3 coding sequence is TGCGCCAGCAGCTTGGGGACTAGCGGGAGGAATGAGCAGTTCTTC. Protein: CASSLGTSGRNEQFF.

The rearrangement uses TRBV5-4 and TRBJ2-5; D possibly corresponds to TRBD2 (5 bases). The CDR3 sequence is 16 residues long. The V and J ends lost 1 base and 1 base respectively, with 14 bases between them. Germline lookup yields CDR1 SGHNT and CDR2 YYREEE (reference sequence). The CDR3 sequence: CASSLQGGVVQETQYF. The CDR3, as DNA: TGTGCCAGCAGCTTGCAAGGAGGTGTTGTCCAAGAGACCCAGTACTTC.

The rearrangement joins TRBV25-1 to TRBJ1-2, with D perhaps matching TRBD1 (6 bases). This CDR3 has 15 amino acids. Trimming took off 2 bases at V and 4 bases at J, with 14 bases between the two ends. Looked up from germline, CDR1 is MGHDK and CDR2 is SYGVNS. The CDR3 loop is CASSEHGGGVYGYTF. The CDR3 nucleotides are TGTGCCAGCAGTGAACACGGAGGGGGGGTCTATGGCTACACCTTC.

V is TRBV15 and J is TRBJ1-1, with D uncertain. V lost 2 bases, J lost 3 bases, and 16 bases lay in between. This CDR3 has 16 amino acids. Germline CDR1 and CDR2: LNHNV and YYDKDF (reference sequence). CDR3 protein: CATSRPNLGLDTEAFF. CDR3 nucleotide sequence: TGTGCCACCAGCAGACCTAATTTAGGACTTGACACTGAAGCTTTCTTT.

The chain uses TRBV6-5 and TRBJ1-4; TRBD1 matches at 7 bases. This CDR3 comprises 14 residues. CDR1 and CDR2 (germline): MNHEY, SVGAGI. Unmatched junction bases numbered 2, after V lost 2 bases and J lost 5 bases. The CDR3 DNA reads TGTGCCAGCAGTTACGGGGACAGAAATGAAAAACTGTTTTTT. Protein sequence: CASSYGDRNEKLFF.